The 32 T cell receptor beta chains below come from one sample, sequenced in a study of identical twins. TCRdb passed the 5' RACE reads through MiXCR, listing each CDR3 protein once. The sample lists around 160,000 distinct CDR3 sequences, around 3.6% occurring once. The sequenced sample was memory T cells sorted from blood. These receptors all stem from a young man in good health.

This clonotype was recorded many times. V gene TRBV3-1 combines with J gene TRBJ1-2; D remains unclear. Germline V gene data show CDR1 as LGHDT and CDR2 as YNNKEL (reference sequence). V lost 1 base to trimming and J lost 6 bases, with 6 bases between them. The CDR3 is 12 amino acids. CDR3 nucleotides: TGTGCCAGCAGCCAAGTCCCCGATGGCTACACCTTC. It is translated as CASSQVPDGYTF.

This clonotype was seen more than once but under ten times. The rearrangement joins TRBV6-2 or TRBV6-3 to TRBJ2-5, with D tentatively TRBD2 (5 bases). The CDR3 is 15 amino acids. Germline CDR1 and CDR2: MNHEY and SVGEGT. Trimming took 6 bases from V and 2 from J, leaving 16 bases between them. CDR3 sequence reads: CASSSRWGEQETQYF. The DNA for the CDR3 is TGTGCCAGCAGCTCCAGGTGGGGAGAGCAAGAGACCCAGTACTTC.

This clonotype has at least ten counts. The CDR3 does not end in the conserved phenylalanine or tryptophan, so this is likely a read error. Because the CDR3's place on the DNA is in doubt, the DNA is left out and the CDR3 is given as listed by TCRdb. The chain carries TRBV6-5 and TRBJ2-1; no DNA check was done on the table's D call, TRBD1. Both ends counted, the CDR3 spans 9 residues. Germline V gene lookup returns CDR1 MNHEY and CDR2 SVGAGI. CDR3: CASRTRGAV.

This rearrangement joins TRBV30 to TRBJ2-5, with TRBD2 matching 9 bases. Germline assignment: CDR1 GTSNPN and CDR2 SVGIG (reference sequence). V lost 3 bases and J lost 3; bases outside the gene matches: 5. The length of the CDR3 is 14 residues. The CDR3, as DNA: TGTGCCTGGAGACATAGCGGGGGAAAAGAGACCCAGTACTTC. Its protein is CAWRHSGGKETQYF.

This clonotype was seen many times. This chain links TRBV29-1 with TRBJ2-1; 13 positions match TRBD2. Germline values: CDR1 SQVTM, CDR2 ANQGSEA. The V gene end was trimmed by 6 bases and the J gene end by 3 bases; junction bases not matched to a gene: 14. This CDR3 is built from 18 residues. CDR3 bases: TGCAGCGTCCCTTCCGGGACTAGCGGGGTAGGGGACTACAATGAGCAGTTCTTC. Its translation: CSVPSGTSGVGDYNEQFF.

This clonotype was found a few times. The rearrangement joins TRBV5-6 to TRBJ2-1; 12 bases agree with TRBD2. The CDR3 contains 16 residues. The germline V gene has CDR1 SGHDT and CDR2 YYEEEE. V was clipped by 4 bases and J by 4 bases; unmatched bases: 6. The chain's CDR3 is CASSGQGLAGYNEQFF. The CDR3 region has the DNA TGTGCCAGCAGCGGTCAGGGACTAGCGGGTTACAATGAGCAGTTCTTC. Full variable domain (outside the CDR3, taken from reference TRBV5-6 and TRBJ2-1): DAGVTQSPTHLIKTRGQQVTLRCSPKSGHDTVSWYQQALGQGPQFIFQYYEEEERQRGNFPDRFSGHQFPNYSSELNVNALLLGDSALYLCASSGQGLAGYNEQFFGPGTRLTVL.

This clonotype has just a few counts. The chain recombines TRBV9 with TRBJ2-7; 7 bases fit TRBD2. Germline V CDR1 and CDR2: SGDLS, YYNGEE. The V gene end was trimmed by 3 bases and the J gene end by 9 bases; junction bases not matched to a gene: 15. The CDR3 runs to 15 residues. CDR3 bases: TGTGCCAGCAGCGCAGGAGCGGGATCCCTACGAGGGCAGTACTTC. This encodes CASSAGAGSLRGQYF. The full variable domain, completed using reference TRBV9 and TRBJ2-7, is DSGVTQTPKHLITATGQRVTLRCSPRSGDLSVYWYQQSLDQGLQFLIQYYNGEERAKGNILERFSAQQFPDLHSELNLSSLELGDSALYFCASSAGAGSLRGQYFGPGTRLTVT.

In its sample, this clonotype was seen many times. J is TRBJ2-2 and V is TRBV5-1; D ambiguous. The length of the CDR3 is 16 residues. The germline V gene has CDR1 SGHRS and CDR2 YFSETQ. With 0 bases removed from V and 4 bases from J, the gap between germline ends came to 13 bases. This chain's CDR3 is CASSLVMDRTTGELFF. CDR3 in DNA: TGCGCCAGCAGCTTGGTAATGGATCGGACCACCGGGGAGCTGTTTTTT.

This clonotype has at least ten counts. CDR3 nucleotides: TGTGCCAGCAGTTACGGCGGGAGGGCCAGAAATGAGCAGTTCTTC. Translated: CASSYGGRARNEQFF. The genes are TRBV6-5 and TRBJ2-1, with 9 bases fitting TRBD2. The junction had 6 bases not matched to a gene; V was cut back by 2 bases and J by 7 bases. The CDR3 runs 15 residues. Germline assignment: CDR1 MNHEY and CDR2 SVGAGI.

This clonotype was counted at least ten times. CDR3: CASSFITFGGYTF. CDR3 DNA sequence: TGTGCCAGCAGCTTTATCACCTTCGGTGGCTACACCTTC. This rearrangement joins TRBV5-6 to TRBJ1-2; D remains unclear. V shed 2 bases and J shed 7 bases, with 12 bases lying between them. In germline, CDR1 is SGHDT, CDR2 YYEEEE. The CDR3 sequence is 13 residues long.

The table lists this clonotype with many counts. V is TRBV5-6 and J is TRBJ2-7; 8 positions agree with TRBD1. V shed 4 bases and J 3 bases; nucleotides not matched to a gene: 9. This CDR3 has 15 amino acids. Germline CDR1 reads SGHDT; CDR2 reads YYEEEE. CDR3 bases: TGTGCCAGCAGCGTTTCCGGGACAGGATACTACGAGCAGTACTTC. Translated: CASSVSGTGYYEQYF.

This clonotype has at least ten counts. The gene calls are TRBV6-2 or TRBV6-3 and TRBJ1-5; TRBD1 agrees at 8 bases. V shed 7 bases, J shed 2 bases, and the junction held 13 bases outside the gene matches. The CDR3 covers 17 residues. Per germline, CDR1 MNHEY and CDR2 SVGEGT. As DNA, the CDR3 is TGTGCCAGCAAACCGAATACCCCGGGACAGGGCAATCAGCCCCAGCATTTT. This gives the protein CASKPNTPGQGNQPQHF.

The V call is TRBV20-1, the J call TRBJ2-3, with TRBD2 matching 11 bases. V shed 3 bases, J shed 0 bases, and the junction held 14 bases outside the gene matches. Germline V CDR1 and CDR2: DFQATT, SNEGSKA (reference sequence). The CDR3 runs 19 residues. CDR3 loop: CSASQGTSGWYRSTDTQYF. The CDR3 DNA reads as TGCAGTGCTAGTCAAGGGACTAGCGGATGGTACCGTAGCACAGATACGCAGTATTTT.

This clonotype was counted at least ten times. CDR3 protein: CASSWALAGGGGEQFF. Written as DNA, the CDR3 is TGCGCCAGCAGCTGGGCACTAGCGGGAGGGGGCGGTGAGCAGTTCTTC. V and J are TRBV5-1 and TRBJ2-1, with 13 bases identical to TRBD2. There are 16 residues in the CDR3. Germline CDR1 is SGHRS and CDR2 is YFSETQ. J gave up 9 bases and V 3 bases, and 9 bases lay outside the gene matches. Variable domain in full (rest from reference TRBV5-1 and TRBJ2-1): KAGVTQTPRYLIKTRGQQVTLSCSPISGHRSVSWYQQTPGQGLQFLFEYFSETQRNKGNFPGRFSGRQFSNSRSEMNVSTLELGDSALYLCASSWALAGGGGEQFFGPGTRLTVL.

In this sample, this clonotype turned up many times. The V call is TRBV4-3, the J call TRBJ1-2; no clear D gene. V gave up 1 base and J gave up 5 bases, with 14 bases separating them. CDR1 LGHNA and CDR2 YSLEER come from the germline V gene. The CDR3 runs to 15 residues. This CDR3 reads CASSQGVSAPYGYTF. The CDR3 coding sequence is TGCGCCAGCAGCCAAGGGGTGTCAGCTCCGTATGGCTACACCTTC.

This clonotype was recorded at least ten times. As DNA, the CDR3 is TGTGCCTGGAGTGAAGGAGGGCCTTGGGAGACCCAGTACTTC. It is translated as CAWSEGGPWETQYF. V is TRBV30 and J is TRBJ2-5, with D perhaps matching TRBD2 (6 bases). V was clipped by 1 base and J by 5 bases, with 14 bases between them. Germline assignment: CDR1 GTSNPN and CDR2 SVGIG (reference sequence). The CDR3 loop spans 14 amino acids.

Many counts were recorded for this clonotype. Here the CDR3 reads CASTPSGRVNEQFF. CDR3 bases: TGTGCCAGCACCCCCAGCGGGCGAGTCAATGAGCAGTTCTTC. This sequence joins TRBV25-1 and TRBJ2-1; perhaps TRBD2 as D (6 bases). CDR1 and CDR2 (germline): MGHDK, SYGVNS. V shed 7 bases and J shed 6 bases, with 16 bases lying between them. There are 14 residues in the CDR3.

V and J are TRBV10-3 and TRBJ1-1, with D uncertain. Germline V gene data show CDR1 as ENHRY and CDR2 as SYGVKD. The CDR3 length is 14 residues. V shed 7 bases and J shed 1 base, with 13 bases lying between them. The CDR3 region is CAIKSHKGNTEAFF. DNA for the CDR3: TGTGCCATCAAGAGCCACAAAGGGAACACTGAAGCTTTCTTT.

This chain connects TRBV3-1 to TRBJ2-1, with D uncertain. Germline CDR1 and CDR2: LGHDT and YNNKEL (reference sequence). The CDR3 has 14 amino acids. Trimming removed 5 bases at V and 4 bases at J, with 12 bases between. The CDR3 bases are TGTGCCAGCAGCTCCTCCGGAAAGTACAATGAGCAGTTCTTC. Amino acid sequence: CASSSSGKYNEQFF.

This clonotype was counted many times. The CDR3 protein is CASSLGVGSEAFF. CDR3 nucleotides: TGTGCCAGCAGCTTAGGAGTTGGGAGTGAAGCTTTCTTT. The chain recombines TRBV11-2 with TRBJ1-1, with D unclear. The CDR3 extends over 13 amino acids. V was cut by 1 base and J by 7 bases, with 10 bases left in between. Germline-derived CDR1 and CDR2 are SGHAT and FQNNGV. The whole variable domain, filled in from reference TRBV11-2 and TRBJ1-1, reads EAGVAQSPRYKIIEKRQSVAFWCNPISGHATLYWYQQILGQGPKLLIQFQNNGVVDDSQLPKDRFSAERLKGVDSTLKIQPAKLEDSAVYLCASSLGVGSEAFFGQGTRLTVV.

This clonotype was counted many times. This rearrangement joins TRBV4-2 to TRBJ2-3; D is undetermined. This CDR3 spans 15 amino acids. Germline CDR1 reads LGHNA; CDR2 reads YNFKEQ. V was cut by 0 bases and J by 1 base, with 8 bases left in between. CDR3 bases: TGTGCCAGCAGCCAAGAGCCGAGCGGCACAGATACGCAGTATTTT. Protein sequence: CASSQEPSGTDTQYF.

This clonotype has at least ten counts. V gene TRBV7-2 combines with J gene TRBJ2-3; D is undetermined. The CDR3 has 14 amino acids. Trimming pared 2 bases from V and 5 bases from J, leaving 11 bases between. Germline CDR1 is SGHTA and CDR2 is FQGNSA. The CDR3 loop reads CASSLTGLRDTQYF. The CDR3 DNA sequence: TGTGCCAGCAGCTTAACGGGTCTGAGAGATACGCAGTATTTT.

This clonotype has at least ten counts. The rearrangement joins TRBV6-2 or TRBV6-3 to TRBJ2-1; 7 bases agree with TRBD2. Germline values: CDR1 MNHEY, CDR2 SVGEGT. The CDR3 sequence is 12 residues long. V lost 4 bases and J lost 13; bases outside the gene matches: 7. The CDR3 reads CASSSFAGAQFF. For the CDR3, the DNA is TGTGCCAGCAGTTCCTTTGCGGGAGCACAGTTCTTC.

This clonotype came up many times. V usage is TRBV7-8 and J usage is TRBJ2-7; D may match TRBD1 or TRBD2 (5 bases each). V lost 5 bases, J lost 0 bases, and 11 bases lay in between. The CDR3 extends over 14 amino acids. The V gene's germline CDR1 is SGHVS and CDR2 FQNEAQ. CDR3 nucleotides: TGTGCCAGCAGCCCCTGGGACCACTCCTACGAGCAGTACTTC. It translates to CASSPWDHSYEQYF.

The chain joins TRBV19 to TRBJ2-1; 12 bases line up with TRBD2. Per the germline V gene, CDR1 is LNHDA and CDR2 is SQIVND (reference sequence). CDR3 length equals 15 residues. J was trimmed by 10 bases and V by 7 bases; bases with no gene match: 11. CDR3 in amino acids: CASNDRLAGVREQFF. CDR3 sequence (DNA): TGTGCCAGTAACGACCGACTAGCGGGAGTGAGGGAGCAGTTCTTC.

This clonotype has at least ten counts. The gene calls are TRBV5-1 and TRBJ2-3, with D maybe TRBD2 (6 bases). CDR1 SGHRS and CDR2 YFSETQ come from the germline V gene. The CDR3 is 15 amino acids. Trimming removed 3 bases at V and 2 bases at J, with 13 bases between. This CDR3 reads CASSSGSGFTDTQYF. The CDR3 DNA sequence: TGCGCCAGCAGCTCCGGGAGCGGGTTCACAGATACGCAGTATTTT.

This clonotype was recorded at least ten times. This chain joins TRBV12-3 or TRBV12-4 and TRBJ2-3, with D possibly called TRBD1 or TRBD2 (5 bases each). The CDR3 length is 15 residues. The V gene lost 6 bases and the J gene lost 2 bases, with 15 bases spanning the gap. The CDR3 DNA reads TGTGCCAGCAGAGCCGGGACCACCGACACAGATACGCAGTATTTT. Amino acids: CASRAGTTDTDTQYF.

At least ten counts were recorded for this clonotype. This rearrangement joins TRBV12-3 or TRBV12-4 to TRBJ1-4, with D possibly matching TRBD1 (6 bases). V dropped 4 bases and J dropped 6 bases, with 15 bases sitting between them. The CDR3 consists of 15 residues. The CDR3 sequence is CASSYTGTRDEKLFF. In DNA, the CDR3 is TGTGCCAGCAGTTACACAGGGACTCGGGATGAAAAACTGTTTTTT.

This clonotype was recorded at least ten times. Relative to the germline gene, one junction end is altered; a read error may explain this. The rearrangement joins TRBV7-2 to TRBJ2-1; a weak D match, TRBD2 (5 bases). Germline V gene sequence: CDR1 SGHTA, CDR2 FQGNSA. The CDR3 covers 16 residues. The CDR3 sequence: CASSSLPGLGYTEQFF. Here the CDR3 DNA reads TGTGCCAGCAGCTCTCTCCCGGGGTTGGGGTACACTGAGCAGTTCTTC.

This clonotype appeared many times. The rearrangement joins TRBV11-2 to TRBJ2-3, with D tentatively TRBD1 (5 bases). Trimming pared 1 base from V and 0 bases from J, leaving 5 bases between. The CDR3 is 14 amino acids. Per the germline V gene, CDR1 is SGHAT and CDR2 is FQNNGV. CDR3 coding DNA: TGTGCCAGCAGCTTAGGACAGAGCACAGATACGCAGTATTTT. It encodes CASSLGQSTDTQYF.

This clonotype was seen at least ten times. The chain recombines TRBV27 with TRBJ1-2, with D unresolved. The ends were cut back, 2 bases at V and 2 bases at J, with 9 bases in the middle. This CDR3 contains 14 residues. The germline gives CDR1 MNHEY, CDR2 SMNVEV (reference sequence). The CDR3 reads CASSLGFRNYGYTF. The CDR3 DNA reads TGTGCCAGCAGTTTAGGTTTTCGGAACTATGGCTACACCTTC.

This clonotype was counted at least ten times. The V and J genes are TRBV5-6 and TRBJ1-2; TRBD1 aligns across 7 bases. This CDR3 spans 18 amino acids. V trimming: 0 bases; J trimming: 5 bases; junction bases outside the gene matches: 16. CDR1 is SGHDT and CDR2 is YYEEEE in the germline V gene. CDR3 bases: TGTGCCAGCAGCTTGGGGGGACAGTCTGGAGTTCGGATTTATGGCTACACCTTC. Residues: CASSLGGQSGVRIYGYTF.